The rows below give T cell receptor beta chains drawn from one sample of a study of sequential checkpoint blockade in melanoma. Using immunoSEQ multiplex PCR, the repertoire was profiled, and TCRdb retains in-frame clones only, with some absent. The sample holds some 6,600 clones, around 30% seen once. The sample consisted of tumor tissue (inferred from file names), taken from a patient given nivolumab and ipilimumab in sequence. The receptors were gathered from a human donor with melanoma. CDR3s include the opening cysteine and the closing phenylalanine or tryptophan. Each record gives: V gene, clone size, D gene, J gene, CDR3 protein, CDR3 DNA. The D gene is left open where the match is weak. Expanded clones get a size class; other rows say once, few or many, or leave the size out.

V gene: TRBV19
clone size: few
D gene: -
J gene: TRBJ1-3
CDR3 protein: CASSWFTGNTIYF
CDR3 DNA: TGTGCCAGTTCTTGGTTTACTGGAAACACCATATATTTT

V gene: TRBV19
clone size: -
D gene: TRBD1
J gene: TRBJ1-2
CDR3 protein: CASSDRGISGYTF
CDR3 DNA: TGTGCCAGTAGTGACAGGGGGATTAGCGGCTACACCTTC

V gene: TRBV15
clone size: -
D gene: -
J gene: TRBJ1-4
CDR3 protein: CATSRELPGSATNEKLFF
CDR3 DNA: TGTGCCACCAGCAGAGAGCTCCCAGGTTCTGCAACTAATGAAAAACTGTTTTTT

V gene: TRBV28
clone size: -
D gene: -
J gene: TRBJ2-7
CDR3 protein: CASSLLQENAYEQYF
CDR3 DNA: TGTGCCAGCAGTTTACTCCAGGAAAACGCCTACGAGCAGTACTTC

V gene: TRBV19
clone size: large
D gene: -
J gene: TRBJ2-1
CDR3 protein: CASSIAAGQYNEQFF
CDR3 DNA: TGTGCCAGTAGTATAGCGGCAGGACAATACAATGAGCAGTTCTTC

V gene: TRBV6-8
clone size: -
D gene: -
J gene: TRBJ2-5
CDR3 protein: CASSKGSPAETQYF
CDR3 DNA: TGTGCCAGCAGTAAAGGGAGTCCCGCAGAGACCCAGTACTTC

V gene: TRBV6-8
clone size: few
D gene: TRBD1
J gene: TRBJ1-1
CDR3 protein: CASMGQGRAEAFF
CDR3 DNA: TGTGCCAGTATGGGACAGGGAAGAGCTGAAGCTTTCTTT

V gene: TRBV28
clone size: few
D gene: -
J gene: TRBJ1-1
CDR3 protein: CASTSRDTEAFF
CDR3 DNA: TGTGCCAGCACAAGCCGGGACACTGAAGCTTTCTTT

V gene: TRBV2
clone size: -
D gene: TRBD2
J gene: TRBJ2-2
CDR3 protein: CASDVAGGRTGELFF
CDR3 DNA: TGTGCCAGCGACGTAGCGGGAGGAAGGACCGGGGAGCTGTTTTTT

V gene: TRBV29-1
clone size: few
D gene: TRBD2
J gene: TRBJ2-3
CDR3 protein: CSVVLPSLAGGQYF
CDR3 DNA: TGCAGCGTTGTCCTCCCGTCACTAGCGGGAGGGCAGTATTTT

V gene: TRBV19
clone size: -
D gene: -
J gene: TRBJ2-7
CDR3 protein: CASSISRGHEQYF
CDR3 DNA: TGTGCCAGTAGTATATCAAGGGGACACGAGCAGTACTTC

V gene: TRBV7-5
clone size: few
D gene: -
J gene: TRBJ2-3
CDR3 protein: CASSKDVGTDTQYF
CDR3 DNA: TGTGCCAGCAGTAAGGACGTCGGGACAGATACGCAGTATTTT

V gene: TRBV7-1
clone size: few
D gene: -
J gene: TRBJ2-3
CDR3 protein: CASRLSSTDTQYF
CDR3 DNA: TGTGCCAGCAGACTCTCTAGCACAGATACGCAGTATTTT

V gene: TRBV28
clone size: few
D gene: -
J gene: TRBJ1-1
CDR3 protein: CASSLRGGWGGRSFF
CDR3 DNA: TGTGCCAGCAGTCTCCGCGGGGGCTGGGGCGGGAGGTCTTTCTTT

V gene: TRBV29-1
clone size: medium-sized
D gene: TRBD1
J gene: TRBJ1-4
CDR3 protein: CSGGTVHEKLFF
CDR3 DNA: TGCAGCGGCGGGACAGTGCATGAAAAACTGTTTTTT

V gene: TRBV10-2
clone size: -
D gene: TRBD2
J gene: TRBJ2-7
CDR3 protein: CASRKTSGYSYEQYF
CDR3 DNA: TGCGCCAGCAGAAAGACTAGCGGGTATTCCTACGAGCAGTACTTC

V gene: TRBV19
clone size: -
D gene: -
J gene: TRBJ2-2
CDR3 protein: CATSTRTENTGELFF
CDR3 DNA: TGTGCCACCTCCACTCGGACAGAGAACACCGGGGAGCTGTTTTTT

V gene: TRBV9
clone size: many
D gene: TRBD1
J gene: TRBJ1-1
CDR3 protein: CASSPRTGGAGDTEAFF
CDR3 DNA: TGTGCCAGCAGCCCCCGGACAGGGGGCGCCGGGGACACTGAAGCTTTCTTT

V gene: TRBV19
clone size: -
D gene: -
J gene: TRBJ2-1
CDR3 protein: CASSDTSYNEQFF
CDR3 DNA: TGTGCCAGTTCAGACACTTCCTACAATGAGCAGTTCTTC

V gene: TRBV25-1
clone size: -
D gene: TRBD1
J gene: TRBJ2-7
CDR3 protein: CASRPGTGGYEQYF
CDR3 DNA: TGTGCCAGCAGACCCGGGACAGGGGGCTACGAGCAGTACTTC

V gene: TRBV29-1
clone size: -
D gene: TRBD1
J gene: TRBJ1-2
CDR3 protein: CSFSHTVGQGRYTF
CDR3 DNA: TGCAGCTTTTCCCACACGGTGGGACAGGGTCGCTACACCTTC

V gene: TRBV9
clone size: medium-sized
D gene: TRBD2
J gene: TRBJ2-3
CDR3 protein: CASSREGYTDTQYF
CDR3 DNA: TGTGCCAGCAGTCGGGAGGGGTACACAGATACGCAGTATTTT

V gene: TRBV11-3
clone size: few
D gene: TRBD2
J gene: TRBJ2-7
CDR3 protein: CASSPIAGEYEQYF
CDR3 DNA: TGTGCCAGCAGCCCCATAGCGGGAGAGTACGAGCAGTACTTC

V gene: TRBV19
clone size: -
D gene: TRBD1
J gene: TRBJ1-5
CDR3 protein: CASSTDRGNQPQHF
CDR3 DNA: TGTGCCAGTAGTACTGACAGGGGCAATCAGCCCCAGCATTTT

V gene: TRBV15
clone size: -
D gene: TRBD2
J gene: TRBJ2-2
CDR3 protein: CATSRDPWTSGRAGELFF
CDR3 DNA: TGTGCCACCAGCAGAGACCCCTGGACTAGCGGGAGGGCCGGGGAGCTGTTTTTT

V gene: TRBV19
clone size: -
D gene: -
J gene: TRBJ1-2
CDR3 protein: CATRPITDNYGYTF
CDR3 DNA: TGTGCCACCCGACCCATAACAGATAACTATGGCTACACCTTC

V gene: TRBV5-1
clone size: -
D gene: -
J gene: TRBJ2-3
CDR3 protein: CASSQGHLTDTQYF
CDR3 DNA: TGCGCCAGCAGCCAGGGACACCTCACAGATACGCAGTATTTT

V gene: TRBV6-8
clone size: few
D gene: TRBD2
J gene: TRBJ2-3
CDR3 protein: CASTLEAGVTDTQYF
CDR3 DNA: TGTGCCAGCACCCTAGAGGCGGGAGTTACAGATACGCAGTATTTT

V gene: TRBV30
clone size: -
D gene: -
J gene: TRBJ1-2
CDR3 protein: CAWTLAPQGGYTF
CDR3 DNA: TGTGCCTGGACCCTCGCCCCCCAGGGTGGCTACACCTTC

V gene: TRBV29-1
clone size: -
D gene: TRBD1
J gene: TRBJ1-1
CDR3 protein: CSVLTRTGGINGEAFF
CDR3 DNA: TGCAGCGTCCTTACCCGGACAGGGGGCATTAATGGTGAAGCTTTCTTT

V gene: TRBV11-3
clone size: many
D gene: TRBD1
J gene: TRBJ1-5
CDR3 protein: CASSFPRGQESEPQHF
CDR3 DNA: TGTGCCAGCAGCTTCCCGAGAGGACAGGAGAGTGAGCCCCAGCATTTT

V gene: TRBV6-8
clone size: few
D gene: TRBD1
J gene: TRBJ1-1
CDR3 protein: CASSPSGGLNTEAFF
CDR3 DNA: TGTGCCAGCAGTCCGTCAGGGGGCCTGAACACTGAAGCTTTCTTT

V gene: TRBV19
clone size: -
D gene: -
J gene: TRBJ2-2
CDR3 protein: CASSLQANTGELFF
CDR3 DNA: TGTGCCAGTAGTTTGCAGGCGAACACCGGGGAGCTGTTTTTT

V gene: TRBV11-3
clone size: many
D gene: TRBD1
J gene: TRBJ1-1
CDR3 protein: CASSRDRGRLVEAFF
CDR3 DNA: TGTGCCAGCAGCCGGGACAGGGGACGTCTCGTAGAAGCTTTCTTT

V gene: TRBV11-3
clone size: few
D gene: -
J gene: TRBJ2-1
CDR3 protein: CASSLDPAHNEQFF
CDR3 DNA: TGTGCCAGCAGCTTAGATCCGGCACACAATGAGCAGTTCTTC

V gene: TRBV5-1
clone size: few
D gene: TRBD2
J gene: TRBJ2-5
CDR3 protein: CASSLLSGDQETQYF
CDR3 DNA: TGCGCCAGCAGCTTGCTTAGCGGGGATCAAGAGACCCAGTACTTC

V gene: TRBV30
clone size: -
D gene: -
J gene: TRBJ1-1
CDR3 protein: CAWSRLSPNTEAFF
CDR3 DNA: TGTGCCTGGAGTCGGCTCAGTCCGAACACTGAAGCTTTCTTT

V gene: TRBV6-8
clone size: -
D gene: TRBD1
J gene: TRBJ2-7
CDR3 protein: CASSIPGQGIYEQYF
CDR3 DNA: TGTGCCAGCAGTATACCGGGACAGGGGATTTACGAGCAGTACTTC

V gene: TRBV11-3
clone size: medium-sized
D gene: TRBD2
J gene: TRBJ2-7
CDR3 protein: CASSFKSAGAGGLYEQYF
CDR3 DNA: TGTGCCAGCAGTTTCAAATCAGCGGGAGCGGGAGGCCTCTACGAGCAGTACTTC

V gene: TRBV21-1
clone size: -
D gene: -
J gene: TRBJ1-3
CDR3 protein: CASSTGPGPTGNTIYF
CDR3 DNA: TGTGCCAGCAGCACGGGGCCCGGACCGACTGGAAACACCATATATTTT

V gene: TRBV19
clone size: -
D gene: TRBD1
J gene: TRBJ2-4
CDR3 protein: CASSTQGAQTKNIQYF
CDR3 DNA: TGTGCCAGTAGTACGCAGGGGGCGCAGACCAAAAACATTCAGTACTTC

V gene: TRBV11-3
clone size: large
D gene: TRBD2
J gene: TRBJ2-5
CDR3 protein: CASSQATSGTQETQYF
CDR3 DNA: TGTGCCAGCAGCCAAGCGACTAGCGGGACCCAAGAGACCCAGTACTTC

V gene: TRBV30
clone size: -
D gene: -
J gene: TRBJ1-1
CDR3 protein: CAWSVWGNTEAFF
CDR3 DNA: TGTGCCTGGAGTGTATGGGGGAACACTGAAGCTTTCTTT

V gene: TRBV11-3
clone size: many
D gene: -
J gene: TRBJ2-3
CDR3 protein: CASSLTGFSTDTQYF
CDR3 DNA: TGTGCCAGCAGCTTAACCGGGTTTAGCACAGATACGCAGTATTTT

V gene: TRBV28
clone size: -
D gene: -
J gene: TRBJ2-2
CDR3 protein: CASSLGGGELFF
CDR3 DNA: TGTGCCAGCAGTTTAGGCGGCGGGGAGCTGTTTTTT